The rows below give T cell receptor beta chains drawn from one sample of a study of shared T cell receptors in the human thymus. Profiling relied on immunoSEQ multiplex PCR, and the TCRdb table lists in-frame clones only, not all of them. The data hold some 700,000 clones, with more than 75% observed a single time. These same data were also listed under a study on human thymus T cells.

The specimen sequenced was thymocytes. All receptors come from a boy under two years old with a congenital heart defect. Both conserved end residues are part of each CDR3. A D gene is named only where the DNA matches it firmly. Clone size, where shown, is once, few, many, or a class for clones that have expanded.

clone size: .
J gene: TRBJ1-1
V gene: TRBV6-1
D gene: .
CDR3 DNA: TGTGCCAGCAGTGAAACAGGGGAAGCTTTCTTT
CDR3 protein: CASSETGEAFF

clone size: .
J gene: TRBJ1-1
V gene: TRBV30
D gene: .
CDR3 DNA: TGTGCCTGGAGTGTAGCGTCGAGGAACACTGAAGCTTTCTTT
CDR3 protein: CAWSVASRNTEAFF

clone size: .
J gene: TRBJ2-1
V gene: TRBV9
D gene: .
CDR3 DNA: TGTGCCAGCAGCGAAACCAAGGGGACCTACAATGAGCAGTTCTTC
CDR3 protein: CASSETKGTYNEQFF

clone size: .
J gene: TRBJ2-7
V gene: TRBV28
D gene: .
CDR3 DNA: TGTGCCAGCACCGGGGGGGCAGGGGGCTACGAGCAGTACTTC
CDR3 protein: CASTGGAGGYEQYF

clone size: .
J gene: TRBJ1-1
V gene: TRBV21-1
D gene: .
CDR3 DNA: TGTGCCAGCAGCCAGAACACTGAAGCTTTCTTT
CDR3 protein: CASSQNTEAFF

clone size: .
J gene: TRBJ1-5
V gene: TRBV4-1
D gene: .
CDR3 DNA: TGCGCCAGCAGCCAAGATAGGTTGGGGGGTTACCACAATCAGCCCCAGCATTTT
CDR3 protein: CASSQDRLGGYHNQPQHF

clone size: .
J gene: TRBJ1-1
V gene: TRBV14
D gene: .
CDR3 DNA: TGTGCCAGCAGCCGCCTCGGGGGAGCTTTCTTT
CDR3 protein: CASSRLGGAFF

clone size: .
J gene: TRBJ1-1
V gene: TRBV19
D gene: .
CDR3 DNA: TGTGCCAGTAGTACCCGGGGGGACACTGAAGCTTTCTTT
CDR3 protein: CASSTRGDTEAFF

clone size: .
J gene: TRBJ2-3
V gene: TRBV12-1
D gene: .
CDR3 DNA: TGTGCCAGCAGCTTTCCCACTAGCGGGAGTGGAGATACGCAGTATTTT
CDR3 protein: CASSFPTSGSGDTQYF

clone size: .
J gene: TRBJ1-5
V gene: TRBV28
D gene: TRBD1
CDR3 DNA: TGTGCCAGCAGTTTATTAAGGGACAGGCGCGGGTGGAGCAATCAGCCCCAGCATTTT
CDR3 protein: CASSLLRDRRGWSNQPQHF

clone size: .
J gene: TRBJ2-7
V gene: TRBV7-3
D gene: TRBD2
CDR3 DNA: TGTGCCAACCAACGGGGACTAGCGGGAGGGCCGAGTGAGCAGTACTTC
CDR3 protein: CANQRGLAGGPSEQYF

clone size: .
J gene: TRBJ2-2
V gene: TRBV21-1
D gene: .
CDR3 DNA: TGTGCCAGCACCAGCCAGTGGGACAGGGACGGCGGGGAGCTGTTTTTT
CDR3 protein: CASTSQWDRDGGELFF

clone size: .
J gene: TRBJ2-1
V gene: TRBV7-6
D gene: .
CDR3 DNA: TGTGCCAGCAGCTTAGCAGAGAGACAGTTCCACCATGAGCAGTTCTTC
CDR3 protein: CASSLAERQFHHEQFF

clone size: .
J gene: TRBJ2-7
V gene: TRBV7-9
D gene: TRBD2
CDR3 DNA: TGTGCCAGCAGCCAGCGGGGGACGAGCCCCTACGAGCAGTACTTC
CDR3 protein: CASSQRGTSPYEQYF

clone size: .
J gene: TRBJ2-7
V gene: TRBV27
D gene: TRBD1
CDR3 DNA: TGTGCCAGCAGTAACAGACAGGGACGCTACGAGCAGTACTTC
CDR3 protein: CASSNRQGRYEQYF

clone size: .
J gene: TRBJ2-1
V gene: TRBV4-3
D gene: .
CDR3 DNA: TGCGCCAGCAGCCAAGCCCAAGCGGACGGGTACAATGAGCAGTTCTTC
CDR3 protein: CASSQAQADGYNEQFF

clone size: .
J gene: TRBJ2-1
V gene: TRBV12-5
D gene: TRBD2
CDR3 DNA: TGTGCTAGTGGTTTGGAGACTAGCGGGACCTACAATGAGCAGTTCTTC
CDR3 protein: CASGLETSGTYNEQFF

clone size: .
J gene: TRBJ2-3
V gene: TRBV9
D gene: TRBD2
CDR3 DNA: TGTGCCAGCAGCGCCCCGGGGAGGGAAGATACGCAGTATTTT
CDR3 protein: CASSAPGREDTQYF

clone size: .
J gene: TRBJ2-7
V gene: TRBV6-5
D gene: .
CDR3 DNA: TGTGCCAGCAGTTTCAGGGACAAAGACTACGAGCAGTACTTC
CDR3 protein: CASSFRDKDYEQYF

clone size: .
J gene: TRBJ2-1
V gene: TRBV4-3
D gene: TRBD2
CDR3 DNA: TGCGCCAGCAGCCAAGATAGCGGGAGGATTGATGAGCAGTTCTTC
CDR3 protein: CASSQDSGRIDEQFF

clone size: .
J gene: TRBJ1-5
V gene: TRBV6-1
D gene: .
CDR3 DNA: TGTGCCAGCAGTGAAGTGCAGGGTAGCAATCAGCCCCAGCATTTT
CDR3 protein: CASSEVQGSNQPQHF

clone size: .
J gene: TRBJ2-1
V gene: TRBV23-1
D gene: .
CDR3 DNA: TGCGCCAGCAGTCGTGTGACAGGAAATCCTTCCTACAATGAGCAGTTCTTC
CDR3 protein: CASSRVTGNPSYNEQFF

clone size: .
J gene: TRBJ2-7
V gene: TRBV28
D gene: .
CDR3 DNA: TGTGCCAGCAGCCAACAGGGAACGGGCTTCGAGCAGTACTTC
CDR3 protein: CASSQQGTGFEQYF

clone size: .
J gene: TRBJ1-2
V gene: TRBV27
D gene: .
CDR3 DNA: TGTGCCAGCAGCCCCCGAAGACAGGTAGCTAACTATGGCTACACCTTC
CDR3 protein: CASSPRRQVANYGYTF

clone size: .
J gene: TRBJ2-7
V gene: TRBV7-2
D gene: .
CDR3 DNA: TGTGCCAGCAGCTTCGGGTGGGAGGAGAATTGCGAGCAGTACTTC
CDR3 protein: CASSFGWEENCEQYF

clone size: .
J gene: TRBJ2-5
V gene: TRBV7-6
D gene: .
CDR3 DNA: TGTGCCAGCGGCCCGGAGAGCGGTTACCAAGAGACCCAGTACTTC
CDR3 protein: CASGPESGYQETQYF

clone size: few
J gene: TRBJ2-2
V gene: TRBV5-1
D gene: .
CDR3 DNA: TGCGCCAGCAGCTTGCGCGACTATAACACCGGGGAGCTGTTTTTT
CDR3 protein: CASSLRDYNTGELFF

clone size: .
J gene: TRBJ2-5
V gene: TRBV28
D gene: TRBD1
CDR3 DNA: TGTGCCAGCAGTTTATGCACCTTCGGGACAGGGTTACCCCAGTACTTC
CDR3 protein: CASSLCTFGTGLPQYF

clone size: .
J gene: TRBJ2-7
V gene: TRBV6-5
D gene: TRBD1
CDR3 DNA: TGTGCCAGCAGTTACTCGATAGGGGGCGCGGGTTACGAGCAGTACTTC
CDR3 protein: CASSYSIGGAGYEQYF

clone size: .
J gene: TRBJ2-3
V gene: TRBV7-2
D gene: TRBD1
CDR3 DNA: TGTGCCAGCAGCTCGGACAGGGTTAGCACAGATACGCAGTATTTT
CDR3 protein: CASSSDRVSTDTQYF

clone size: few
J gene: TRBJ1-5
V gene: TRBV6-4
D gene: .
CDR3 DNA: TGTGCCTCATGGAGGCAGGACTATCAGCCCCAGCATTTT
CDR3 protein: CASWRQDYQPQHF

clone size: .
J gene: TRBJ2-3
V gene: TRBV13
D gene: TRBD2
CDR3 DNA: TGTGCCAGCAGCTTCCTAGCGGGAGATACAGATACGCAGTATTTT
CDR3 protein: CASSFLAGDTDTQYF

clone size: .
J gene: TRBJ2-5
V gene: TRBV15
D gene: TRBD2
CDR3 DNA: TGTGCCACCAGCAGAGGTTCGACTAGCGGGGGCCAAGAGACCCAGTACTTC
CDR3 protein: CATSRGSTSGGQETQYF

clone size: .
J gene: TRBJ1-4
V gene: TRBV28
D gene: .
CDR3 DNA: TGTGCCAGCAGTTTCTATGCTGAAAAACTGTTTTTT
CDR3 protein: CASSFYAEKLFF

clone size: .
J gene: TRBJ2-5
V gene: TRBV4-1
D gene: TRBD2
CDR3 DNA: TGCGCCAGCAGCCAAGAATGGACTAGCGGGAGGGAAGGGGAAGAGACCCAGTACTTC
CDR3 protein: CASSQEWTSGREGEETQYF

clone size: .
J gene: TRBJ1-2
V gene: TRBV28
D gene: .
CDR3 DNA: TGTGCCAGCAGTTCGCTTTGGAGTCCGCTTTATGGCTACACCTTC
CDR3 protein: CASSSLWSPLYGYTF

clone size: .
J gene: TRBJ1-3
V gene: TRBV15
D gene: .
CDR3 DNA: TGTGCCACCAGCAGAGATCGGGCAACAGGGAGAAACTCTGGAAACACCATATATTTT
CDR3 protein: CATSRDRATGRNSGNTIYF

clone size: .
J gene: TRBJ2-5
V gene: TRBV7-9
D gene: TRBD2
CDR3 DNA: TGTGCCAGCAGCCCGGGAGGCGGCCGGGAGACCCAGTACTTC
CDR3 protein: CASSPGGGRETQYF

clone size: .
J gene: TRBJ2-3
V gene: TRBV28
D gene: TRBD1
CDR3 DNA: TGTGCCAGCAGCCCCCCCGCGGCGGACAGGGTAGATACGCAGTATTTT
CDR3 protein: CASSPPAADRVDTQYF

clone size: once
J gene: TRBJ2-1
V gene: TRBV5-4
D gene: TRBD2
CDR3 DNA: TGTGCCAGCAGTATCCGCCCGCGGGAGGGCTCCTACAATGAGCAGTTCTTC
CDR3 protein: CASSIRPREGSYNEQFF

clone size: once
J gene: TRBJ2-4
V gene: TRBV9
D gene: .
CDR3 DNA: TGTGCCAGCAGCACAGGGAATGACATTCAGTACTTC
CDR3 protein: CASSTGNDIQYF

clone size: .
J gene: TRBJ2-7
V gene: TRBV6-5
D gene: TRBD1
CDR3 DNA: TGTGCCAGCAGTCGGCGGACAGGGCCCTACGAGCAGTACTTC
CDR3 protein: CASSRRTGPYEQYF